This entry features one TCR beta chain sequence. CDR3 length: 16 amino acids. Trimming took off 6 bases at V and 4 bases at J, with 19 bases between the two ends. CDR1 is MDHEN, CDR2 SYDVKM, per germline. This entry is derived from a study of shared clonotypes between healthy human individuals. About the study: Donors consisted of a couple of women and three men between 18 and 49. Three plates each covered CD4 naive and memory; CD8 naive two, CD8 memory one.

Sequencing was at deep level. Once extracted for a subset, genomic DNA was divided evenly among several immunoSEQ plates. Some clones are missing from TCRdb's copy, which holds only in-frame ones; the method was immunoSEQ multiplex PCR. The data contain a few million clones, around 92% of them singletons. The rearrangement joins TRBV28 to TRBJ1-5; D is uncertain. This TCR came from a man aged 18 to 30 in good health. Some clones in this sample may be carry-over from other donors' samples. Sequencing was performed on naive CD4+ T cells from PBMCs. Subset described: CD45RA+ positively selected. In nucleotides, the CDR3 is TGTGCCAGCAGATCCCACGGGGTACCGTCGAATCAGCCCCAGCATTTT. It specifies CASRSHGVPSNQPQHF.